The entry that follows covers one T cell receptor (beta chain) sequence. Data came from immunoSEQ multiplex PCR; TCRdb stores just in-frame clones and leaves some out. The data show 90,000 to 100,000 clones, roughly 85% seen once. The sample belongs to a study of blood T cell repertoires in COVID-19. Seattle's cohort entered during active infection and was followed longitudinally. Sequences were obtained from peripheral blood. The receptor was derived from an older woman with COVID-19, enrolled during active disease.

The DNA of the CDR3 is TGTGCCAGCCAGCACCCGTCCGACAGCCAGGGCCAGCCCCAGCATTTT. Amino acid sequence: CASQHPSDSQGQPQHF. The rearrangement links TRBV6-4 to TRBJ1-5; possible D gene TRBD1, 5 bases. V lost 8 bases and J 7 bases, leaving 24 bases between the germline ends. The germline gives CDR1 MRHNA, CDR2 SNTAGT. The CDR3 runs 16 residues.